This TCR beta chain was profiled in a study of cytotoxic CD8 clonotypes in ibrutinib-treated CLL. Trimming took 2 bases from V and 6 from J, leaving 8 bases between them. Looked up from germline, CDR1 is MNHNS and CDR2 is SASEGT. CDR3 size: 12 residues. The protocol was immunoSEQ multiplex PCR, while the TCRdb copy is restricted to in-frame clones and leaves out a portion. The table has 200,000 to 250,000 clones, 70% seen once; the top ten hold 15%. V is TRBV6-1 and J is TRBJ2-7; no definite D call. The sequence derives from a human donor with chronic lymphocytic leukemia. The starting material was PBMCs, obtained after 24 months of ibrutinib treatment. In DNA form, the CDR3 reads TGTGCCAGCAGTGAAACCCTAGTCGAGCAGTACTTC. Amino acid sequence: CASSETLVEQYF.